This entry concerns a single T cell receptor beta chain. The antigen remains undetermined. For TCR beta, libraries came from quantitative 5'-RACE with molecular barcodes. A single record per CDR3 protein comes from TCRdb applying MiXCR to the 5' RACE reads. The sample holds fewer than 200,000 distinct CDR3 sequences, approximately 20% seen once. This sample is drawn from a study of CD8 T cells in ankylosing spondylitis. Regarding the study as a whole: Clones tied to disease were said to be significantly enriched in matched ankylosing spondylitis synovial fluid. Among TCR beta sequences, a motif of several highly homologous variants appeared characteristic of ankylosing spondylitis blood. Disease-associated clones were CD8+ and fairly uncommon in peripheral blood.

The CDR3 is 15 residues long. Germline CDR1 SGHRS, CDR2 YFSETQ. With 3 bases clipped from V and 3 bases from J, the junction kept 2 bases outside the gene matches. The sample was blood, either unsorted or a sorted T cell fraction (not recorded which). This chain connects TRBV5-1 to TRBJ2-5; 13 nucleotides line up with TRBD2. The TCR originated in a male donor with ankylosing spondylitis or in good health (not recorded which). CDR3 in amino acids: CASSYGTSGKETQYF. CDR3 nucleotides: TGCGCCAGCAGCTATGGGACTAGCGGGAAAGAGACCCAGTACTTC.